The 28 T cell receptor beta chains below all came from one sample that was sequenced in a study of cytomegalovirus exposure and HLA in healthy donors. The PCR contained 60 Vbeta and 13 Jbeta primers. The data were produced by immunoSEQ multiplex PCR, yet TCRdb's version contains in-frame clones alone and is incomplete. This sample has 150,000 or so clones, with about 75% found just once. Sequenced: PBMCs. The receptors were sampled from a man younger than 30 in good health and CMV-seropositive.

V and J are TRBV5-1 and TRBJ1-1, with 7 bases identical to TRBD1. The length of the CDR3 is 15 residues. The V gene's germline CDR1 is SGHRS and CDR2 YFSETQ. The ends lost 5 bases at V and 0 bases at J; junction bases unmatched: 7. The CDR3 reads CASRKTGNMNTEAFF. The CDR3 DNA follows: TGCGCCAGCAGAAAGACAGGGAACATGAACACTGAAGCTTTCTTT.

This chain links TRBV7-9 with TRBJ1-2, with D perhaps matching TRBD1 (5 bases). Germline assignment: CDR1 SEHNR and CDR2 FQNEAQ (reference sequence). V shed 5 bases and J shed 3 bases, with 13 bases lying between them. The CDR3 is 14 amino acids. For the CDR3, the DNA is TGTGCCAGCAGCATTAAAGGGGCTGACTATGGCTACACCTTC. It yields the protein CASSIKGADYGYTF.

V is TRBV6-6 and J is TRBJ1-2; the match to TRBD1 covers 10 bases. This CDR3 contains 14 residues. J gave up 7 bases and V 11 bases, and 13 bases lay outside the gene matches. Per the germline V gene, CDR1 is MNHNY and CDR2 is SVGAGI (reference sequence). The chain's CDR3 is CAGTTGGEGGGYTF. The CDR3 region has the DNA TGTGCCGGCACGACAGGGGGCGAAGGTGGTGGCTACACCTTC.

This chain joins TRBV18 and TRBJ1-5, with TRBD1 matching 7 bases. In germline, CDR1 is KGHSH, CDR2 LQKENI. This CDR3 region has 17 residues. The V and J ends lost 3 bases and 4 bases, in that order; junction bases with no gene match: 12. The CDR3 region is CASSPIAGGGKNQPQHF. For the CDR3, the DNA is TGTGCCAGCTCACCGATAGCAGGGGGAGGAAAAAATCAGCCCCAGCATTTT. Full variable domain (rest looked up from reference TRBV18 and TRBJ1-5): NAGVMQNPRHLVRRRGQEARLRCSPMKGHSHVYWYRQLPEEGLKFMVYLQKENIIDESGMPKERFSAEFPKEGPSILRIQQVVRGDSAAYFCASSPIAGGGKNQPQHFGDGTRLSIL.

This rearrangement joins TRBV27 to TRBJ1-5, with 7 bases aligning to TRBD1. The CDR3 has 15 amino acids. Germline assignment: CDR1 MNHEY and CDR2 SMNVEV (reference sequence). J was trimmed by 3 bases and V by 4 bases; bases with no gene match: 6. DNA for the CDR3: TGTGCCAGCAGTTGGGCGGGACAGCACAATCAGCCCCAGCATTTT. This codes for CASSWAGQHNQPQHF.

This clone was found a few times. In DNA form, the CDR3 reads TGTGCCAGCAGCCCTCGGACAGGGTTCTACGAGCAGTACGTC. Its protein product is CASSPRTGFYEQYV. V and J are TRBV5-6 and TRBJ2-7; 8 positions agree with TRBD1. The junction had 6 bases not matched to a gene; V was cut back by 4 bases and J by 3 bases. Germline V gene sequence: CDR1 SGHDT, CDR2 YYEEEE. The CDR3 totals 14 residues.

The chain recombines TRBV19 with TRBJ2-1, with D maybe TRBD2 (5 bases). Trimming shortened V by 9 bases and J by 8 bases, and 20 bases separated the two germline ends. CDR3 length: 14 amino acids. CDR1 LNHDA and CDR2 SQIVND come from the germline V gene (reference sequence). The CDR3 nucleotides read TGTGCCAGCCTTCGCGGGTCCAGCAGTGATGAGCAGTTCTTC. Its translation is CASLRGSSSDEQFF.

The V and J genes are TRBV28 and TRBJ1-1; D not certain. CDR1 and CDR2 (germline): MDHEN, SYDVKM. There are 16 residues in the CDR3. The germline V and J ends were trimmed by 6 bases and 2 bases, with 19 bases remaining between them. CDR3 DNA sequence: TGTGCCAGCAGCACCCTTCGGAGGGCAGCCAACACTGAAGCTTTCTTT. This codes for CASSTLRRAANTEAFF.

The rearrangement links TRBV27 to TRBJ1-2; 7 bases line up with TRBD1. This CDR3 has 16 amino acids. The trim removed 4 bases at V and 5 bases at J, leaving 13 bases unmatched. The germline CDR1 and CDR2 sequences are MNHEY and SMNVEV (reference sequence). The CDR3 region has the DNA TGTGCCAGCAGTTCGCCTGCGGGACAGAGGGAATATGGCTACACCTTC. Translated, it gives CASSSPAGQREYGYTF.

Comments on this clone: The junction departs from germline at one end; a sequencing error may be responsible. This chain links TRBV12-5 with TRBJ2-5, with 12 bases fitting TRBD2. The germline V gene encodes CDR1 LGHNT and CDR2 FRNRAP. CDR3 length equals 16 residues. The CDR3 DNA reads as TGTGCTAGTGGTTCCCGGACTAGCGGGAATCAAGAGACTCAGTACTTC. It encodes CASGSRTSGNQETQYF.

This clone was seen a handful of times. The V gene is TRBV28, the J gene TRBJ1-1, with 7 nucleotides matching TRBD1. Germline loops: CDR1 MDHEN, CDR2 SYDVKM. J was trimmed by 5 bases and V by 3 bases; bases with no gene match: 9. This CDR3 is built from 15 residues. Here the CDR3 DNA reads TGTGCCAGCAGTTTGAGGACAGGCAAAGGGACTGAAGCTTTCTTT. Its translation is CASSLRTGKGTEAFF.

The chain couples TRBV6-5 to TRBJ2-1; 10 nucleotides line up with TRBD2. The CDR3 totals 16 residues. Germline V gene lookup returns CDR1 MNHEY and CDR2 SVGAGI. After removal of 0 bases from V and 6 bases from J, the junction contained 5 bases not matched to a gene. In nucleotides, the CDR3 is TGTGCCAGCAGTTACTCAATAGCGGGGGGCTCCAATGAGCAGTTCTTC. Its protein is CASSYSIAGGSNEQFF.

V gene TRBV27 combines with J gene TRBJ1-5; D is perhaps TRBD1 (6 bases). The V gene lost 5 bases and the J gene lost 2 bases, with 13 bases spanning the gap. CDR3 length equals 15 residues. Per germline, CDR1 MNHEY and CDR2 SMNVEV (reference sequence). The CDR3 nucleotides are TGTGCCAGCAGTCCACAGGGCGTGGGCAATCAGCCCCAGCATTTT. Its translation is CASSPQGVGNQPQHF.

The chain couples TRBV23-1 to TRBJ2-7; 13 bases match TRBD2. TRBV23-1 is an ORF, and what it does is uncertain. J lost 5 bases, V lost 2 bases, and 0 bases had no gene match. The CDR3 is made up of 14 amino acids. CDR3 DNA: TGCGCCAGCAGTCAAGGGACTAGCGGGAACGAGCAGTACGTC. Amino acids: CASSQGTSGNEQYV.

The chain uses TRBV9 and TRBJ1-2; D ambiguous. Germline CDR1 SGDLS, CDR2 YYNGEE. The CDR3 has 15 residues. Deletions cut 2 bases from V and 0 bases from J, with 11 bases between. CDR3 amino acids: CASSVRDLPNYGYTF. CDR3 DNA: TGTGCCAGCAGCGTTCGGGATCTACCTAACTATGGCTACACCTTC.

CDR3 sequence: CASSLSRQSEAFF. The CDR3 coding sequence is TGTGCCAGCAGCTTGTCTAGGCAGTCTGAAGCTTTCTTT. The rearrangement joins TRBV5-8 to TRBJ1-1, with no clear D. The CDR3 totals 13 residues. From germline, CDR1 is SGHTS and CDR2 YDEGEE. V lost 1 base and J 6 bases, leaving 10 bases between the germline ends.

V usage is TRBV9 and J usage is TRBJ1-1, with unresolved D. This CDR3 has 13 residues. Germline-derived CDR1 and CDR2 are SGDLS and YYNGEE. V gave up 4 bases and J gave up 2 bases, with 9 bases separating them. DNA for the CDR3: TGTGCCAGCAGCACGGGAAGAAACACTGAAGCTTTCTTT. Translated, it gives CASSTGRNTEAFF.

This chain's CDR3 is CASRPTGEDNSPLHF. As DNA, the CDR3 is TGTGCCAGCAGGCCCACAGGGGAAGATAATTCACCCCTCCACTTT. The chain links TRBV7-9 to TRBJ1-6, with 7 positions matching TRBD1. From germline, CDR1 is SEHNR and CDR2 FQNEAQ (reference sequence). The CDR3 loop spans 15 amino acids. V lost 6 bases, J lost 5 bases, and 7 bases stayed unmatched.

The V and J genes are TRBV23-1 and TRBJ2-5; D unresolved. TRBV23-1 is reported as an ORF; its role is uncertain. This CDR3 region has 15 residues. The germline V and J ends were trimmed by 0 bases and 4 bases, with 12 bases remaining between them. The CDR3 bases are TGCGCCAGCAGTCAATCTTTGTCCGTAATAGAGACCCAGTACTTC. Protein: CASSQSLSVIETQYF.

This clone was detected a few times. This chain uses TRBV9 with TRBJ2-1; D is perhaps TRBD1 (6 bases). V lost 3 bases and J lost 5, with 12 bases in between. Looked up from germline, CDR1 is SGDLS and CDR2 is YYNGEE. CDR3 length: 14 amino acids. In DNA, the CDR3 is TGTGCCAGCAGCGCTCGGGACACCAACAATGAGCAGTTCTTC. It is translated as CASSARDTNNEQFF.

This sequence joins TRBV7-6 and TRBJ1-5; maybe TRBD1 (5 bases). The CDR3 runs 16 residues. The ends were cut back, 4 bases at V and 2 bases at J, with 15 bases in the middle. CDR1 and CDR2 (germline): SGHVS, FNYEAQ. CDR3 in amino acids: CASSSGGDWGNQPQHF. In DNA, the CDR3 is TGTGCCAGCAGCTCTGGGGGGGATTGGGGCAATCAGCCCCAGCATTTT. The full variable domain, with the rest looked up from reference TRBV7-6 and TRBJ1-5, is GAGVSQSPRYKVTKRGQDVALRCDPISGHVSLYWYRQALGQGPEFLTYFNYEAQQDKSGLPNDRFSAERPEGSISTLTIQRTEQRDSAMYRCASSSGGDWGNQPQHFGDGTRLSIL.

The chain recombines TRBV4-2 with TRBJ1-4, with D perhaps TRBD1 (5 bases). V was pared by 5 bases and J by 8 bases, with 27 bases between. Germline assignment: CDR1 LGHNA and CDR2 YNFKEQ. This CDR3 region has 18 residues. The CDR3 DNA sequence: TGTGCCAGCAGCAAAACAAGACAGTTGAGTAGGGAGGAAGAAAAACTGTTTTTT. Translating gives CASSKTRQLSREEEKLFF.

The chain carries TRBV7-9 and TRBJ2-1; D might be TRBD2 (5 bases). This CDR3 contains 13 residues. V was trimmed by 4 bases and J by 5 bases, leaving 9 bases between them. The germline gives CDR1 SEHNR, CDR2 FQNEAQ (reference sequence). This CDR3 reads CASSSGSNNEQFF. The CDR3 nucleotides are TGTGCCAGCAGCTCGGGGTCGAACAATGAGCAGTTCTTC. The whole variable domain, filled in from reference TRBV7-9 and TRBJ2-1, reads DTGVSQNPRHKITKRGQNVTFRCDPISEHNRLYWYRQTLGQGPEFLTYFQNEAQLEKSRLLSDRFSAERPKGSFSTLEIQRTEQGDSAMYLCASSSGSNNEQFFGPGTRLTVL.

The chain employs TRBV4-2 and TRBJ1-2; D remains unclear. The CDR3 is 16 residues long. Looked up from germline, CDR1 is LGHNA and CDR2 is YNFKEQ. The V gene lost 0 bases and the J gene lost 8 bases, with 19 bases spanning the gap. The CDR3 protein is CASSQELRGVGEGYTF. The CDR3 coding sequence is TGTGCCAGCAGCCAAGAATTACGGGGAGTGGGCGAAGGCTACACCTTC.

The chain combines TRBV5-4 with TRBJ1-2; TRBD1 matches 7 bases. The V and J ends lost 0 bases and 4 bases, in that order; junction bases with no gene match: 9. The CDR3 spans 16 residues. CDR1 is SGHNT and CDR2 is YYREEE in the germline V gene (reference sequence). The CDR3 loop is CASSLGSQGVGYGYTF. The DNA of the CDR3 is TGTGCCAGCAGCTTGGGCTCGCAGGGGGTGGGCTATGGCTACACCTTC.

CDR3 protein: CASSEESGGIGYTF. The CDR3 DNA reads as TGTGCCAGCAGTGAGGAGTCAGGGGGCATTGGCTACACCTTC. V is TRBV6-1 and J is TRBJ1-2; 8 nucleotides agree with TRBD1. This CDR3 is 14 amino acids long. Germline values: CDR1 MNHNS, CDR2 SASEGT. With 3 bases clipped from V and 7 bases from J, the junction kept 7 bases outside the gene matches.

This chain connects TRBV2 to TRBJ1-1; D perhaps matches TRBD1 (5 bases). From germline, CDR1 is SNHLY and CDR2 FYNNEI. Trimming pared 6 bases from V and 0 bases from J, leaving 14 bases between. The CDR3 loop spans 15 amino acids. The CDR3 region is CASSGMGLMNTEAFF. The CDR3 DNA reads TGTGCCAGCAGCGGAATGGGACTGATGAACACTGAAGCTTTCTTT.

The chain has TRBV7-3 and TRBJ2-1, with 14 bases identical to TRBD2. The CDR3 runs to 19 residues. V gave up 5 bases and J gave up 5 bases; unmatched junction bases: 14. Germline CDR1 and CDR2: SGHTA and FQGTGA. Here the CDR3 reads CASSVRTSRLAGGDNEQFF. The CDR3 nucleotides read TGTGCCAGCAGCGTGCGGACCTCGAGACTAGCGGGGGGGGACAATGAGCAGTTCTTC.